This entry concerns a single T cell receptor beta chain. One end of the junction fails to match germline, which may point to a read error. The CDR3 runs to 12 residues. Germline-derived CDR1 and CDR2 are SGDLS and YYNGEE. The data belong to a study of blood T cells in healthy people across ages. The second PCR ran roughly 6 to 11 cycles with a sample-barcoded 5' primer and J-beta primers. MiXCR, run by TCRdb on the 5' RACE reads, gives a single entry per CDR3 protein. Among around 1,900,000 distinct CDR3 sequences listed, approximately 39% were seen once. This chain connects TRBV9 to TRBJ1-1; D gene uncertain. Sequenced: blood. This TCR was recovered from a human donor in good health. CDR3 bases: TGTGCCAGCGGGCCGAGGAACACTGCAGCTTTCTTT. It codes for CASGPRNTAAFF.